Listed below are T cell receptor beta chains from one sample, sequenced in a study of T cell responses to AZD1222 COVID-19 vaccine. Sequenced by immunoSEQ multiplex PCR; TCRdb stores in-frame clones only, minus some. The sample yields 100,000 to 150,000 clones, around 91% seen once. The sequencing here drew on peripheral blood, taken on day 0 of MenACWY control vaccination. Receptors were obtained from an adult in good health. The CDR3 runs from the conserved cysteine through the conserved F or W. The D gene is left open where the match is weak. Size values are once, few and many counts, or a class for expanded clones, and some rows have none.

V,J,size,D,DNA,CDR3
TRBV5-1,TRBJ2-7,-,-,TGCGCCAGCAGCTTGTCCGGAGGGAAGTCTTCCTACGAGCAGTACTTC,CASSLSGGKSSYEQYF
TRBV10-1,TRBJ1-1,-,-,TGCGCCAGCAGTGAGTTATTCGGCGGTGACACTGAAGCTTTCTTT,CASSELFGGDTEAFF
TRBV19,TRBJ2-5,-,-,TGTGCCAGTAGTGCTACCGGGACAAAATCGGAGACCCAGTACTTC,CASSATGTKSETQYF
TRBV27,TRBJ2-7,-,-,TGTGCCAGCAGTTTAGGGGTCGGCCCGTCCTACGAGCAGTACTTC,CASSLGVGPSYEQYF
TRBV10-3,TRBJ1-3,-,-,TGTGCCATCAGTGAGAACAGAAACTCTGGAAACACCATATATTTT,CAISENRNSGNTIYF
TRBV27,TRBJ2-1,-,-,TGTGCCAGCAGGGAAGCACGGAACAATGAGCAGTTCTTC,CASREARNNEQFF
TRBV27,TRBJ2-7,-,TRBD1,TGTGCCAGCAGAACCAGACAGGGAGCCTACGAGCAGTACTTC,CASRTRQGAYEQYF
TRBV28,TRBJ1-1,-,-,TGTGCCAGCAGTCCCCCCCGGGGCGTCACTGAAGCTTTCTTT,CASSPPRGVTEAFF
TRBV13,TRBJ2-1,-,-,TGTGCCAGCAGCTTAGGCCCGGTTAATGAGCAGTTCTTC,CASSLGPVNEQFF
TRBV3-1/TRBV3-2,TRBJ2-3,-,TRBD2,TGTGCCAGCAGCCAAGATCGGCTAGCGGCGCAGTATTTT,CASSQDRLAAQYF
TRBV5-1,TRBJ1-6,once,TRBD1,TGCGCCAGCAGGATCACAGGGGAAAATTCACCCCTCCACTTT,CASRITGENSPLHF
TRBV9,TRBJ2-7,-,-,TGTGCCAGCAGCCCGAGAGGTAGGGTCTACGAGCAGTACTTC,CASSPRGRVYEQYF
TRBV28,TRBJ2-5,-,TRBD1,TGTGCCAGCACCTGGGACAGGGGTTGGGAGACCCAGTACTTC,CASTWDRGWETQYF
TRBV27,TRBJ2-3,-,TRBD2,TGTGCCAGCAGTCCAGCGGGAGGGTACACAGATACGCAGTATTTT,CASSPAGGYTDTQYF
TRBV3-1/TRBV3-2,TRBJ2-5,-,-,TGTGCCAGCAGCCAAAATGCAGGGGCGGAGACCCAGTACTTC,CASSQNAGAETQYF
TRBV21-1,TRBJ2-3,-,-,TGTGCCAGCAGCAAAGATTCCCAGGGCACAGATACGCAGTATTTT,CASSKDSQGTDTQYF
TRBV3-1/TRBV3-2,TRBJ2-7,-,-,TGTGCCAGCGGCCAAGATCCGGGCGTGGTAAGGCAGTACTTC,CASGQDPGVVRQYF
TRBV5-8,TRBJ1-3,-,-,TGTGCCAGCAGCTTGCACCGAAATCAAGGGCCCGGAAACACCATATATTTT,CASSLHRNQGPGNTIYF
TRBV3-1/TRBV3-2,TRBJ1-3,once,-,TGTGCCAGCAGCCCACGGACTCAAAACGGAAACACCATATATTTT,CASSPRTQNGNTIYF
TRBV25-1,TRBJ2-7,-,-,TGTGCCAGCAGTGAAGTTGGATACGAGCAGTACTTC,CASSEVGYEQYF
TRBV5-4,TRBJ2-3,once,TRBD1,TGTGCCAGCAGCTTGGGCCGACAGGGGGACACAGATACGCAGTATTTT,CASSLGRQGDTDTQYF
TRBV24-1,TRBJ2-3,-,-,TGTGCCACCAGTGATCAAGCAGGGGTTCTATCAGATACGCAGTATTTT,CATSDQAGVLSDTQYF
TRBV7-2,TRBJ1-5,-,TRBD1,TGTGCCAGCAGCTTCGCCGGGACAGTCAATCAGCCCCAGCATTTT,CASSFAGTVNQPQHF
TRBV10-2,TRBJ1-1,-,-,TGCGCCAGCGGAGACACCGCTGAAGCTTTCTTT,CASGDTAEAFF
TRBV15,TRBJ1-2,-,-,TGTGCCACCAGCAGAGATGGTTTGGGGTATGGCTACACCTTC,CATSRDGLGYGYTF
TRBV6-1,TRBJ2-7,-,TRBD2,TGTGCCAGCAGTGAAAATCGCGGGAGTCTCTACGAGCAGTACTTC,CASSENRGSLYEQYF
TRBV21-1,TRBJ1-3,once,-,TGTGCCAGCAGCAAAGGGGGGACAGCTGGAAACACCATATATTTT,CASSKGGTAGNTIYF
TRBV7-8,TRBJ1-4,-,-,TGTGCCAGCAGCTCCTCGGACAGTAATGAAAAACTGTTTTTT,CASSSSDSNEKLFF
TRBV29-1,TRBJ2-7,-,TRBD1,TGCAGCGTTCTGACAGGGCCCCGACCCTACGAGCAGTACTTC,CSVLTGPRPYEQYF
TRBV5-6,TRBJ2-3,-,TRBD1,TGTGCCAGCAGCTTGCTAACAGGGACAGTTAGCACAGATACGCAGTATTTT,CASSLLTGTVSTDTQYF
TRBV27,TRBJ1-6,-,-,TGTGCCAGCAGCCAGGGCCGGACGAGCTCCTATAATTCACCCCTCCACTTT,CASSQGRTSSYNSPLHF
TRBV6-5,TRBJ2-7,-,TRBD2,TGTGCCAGCAGTTACTCGTTCCTAGCGGGAGTCCACGAGCAGTACTTC,CASSYSFLAGVHEQYF
TRBV30,TRBJ1-4,-,-,TGTGCCTGGAGTGCCACTGCGGCAGGGAGGATTGCAACTAATGAAAAACTGTTTTTT,CAWSATAAGRIATNEKLFF